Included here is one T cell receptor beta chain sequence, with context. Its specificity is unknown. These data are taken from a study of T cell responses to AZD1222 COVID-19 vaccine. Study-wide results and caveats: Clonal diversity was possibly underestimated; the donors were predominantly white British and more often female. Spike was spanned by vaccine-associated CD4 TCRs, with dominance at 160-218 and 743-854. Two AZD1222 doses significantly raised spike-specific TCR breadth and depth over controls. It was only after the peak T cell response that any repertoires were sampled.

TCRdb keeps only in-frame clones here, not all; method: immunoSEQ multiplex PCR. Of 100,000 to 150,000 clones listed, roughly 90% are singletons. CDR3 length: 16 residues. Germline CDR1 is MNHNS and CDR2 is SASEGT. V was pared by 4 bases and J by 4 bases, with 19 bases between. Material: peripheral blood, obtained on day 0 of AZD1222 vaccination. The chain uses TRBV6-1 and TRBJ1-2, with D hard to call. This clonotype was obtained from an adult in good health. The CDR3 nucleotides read TGTGCCAGCAGTGCGGTTGGATCACCCGACCCCTATGGCTACACCTTC. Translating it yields CASSAVGSPDPYGYTF.